A single sample is the source of the 26 T cell receptor beta chains below, sequenced in a study of blood T cells in healthy people across ages. Next came a second PCR, run for 7 to 11 cycles, which used a sample-barcoded 5' primer along with a J-beta primer mix. MiXCR, run by TCRdb on the 5' RACE reads, gives a single entry per CDR3 protein. The sample carries around 1,000,000 distinct CDR3 sequences, about 23% recorded once. The same sample was also used in a study of T cells of mothers and their children.

The source material was blood. The receptors stem from a girl aged 2 to 9 in good health.

This clonotype has ten or more counts. The rearrangement links TRBV7-9 to TRBJ2-3; D remains unclear. Germline assignment: CDR1 SEHNR and CDR2 FQNEAQ (reference sequence). Trimming took off 6 bases at V and 2 bases at J, with 6 bases between the two ends. The CDR3 loop spans 12 amino acids. The CDR3 DNA is TGTGCCAGCAGTGCAGACACAGATACGCAGTATTTT. Residues: CASSADTDTQYF.

The genes are TRBV19 and TRBJ1-1, with D possibly TRBD1 on 5 matching bases. Looked up from germline, CDR1 is LNHDA and CDR2 is SQIVND (reference sequence). The CDR3 extends over 13 amino acids. Trimming removed 10 bases from V and 5 bases from J, with 17 bases in between. The CDR3 reads CATSQGGVTEAFF. The CDR3 bases are TGTGCCACTTCCCAGGGAGGGGTGACTGAAGCTTTCTTT.

This clonotype turned up a few times. The chain is built from TRBV29-1 and TRBJ2-5, with D possibly being TRBD1 (6 bases). This CDR3 contains 14 residues. CDR1 and CDR2 (germline): SQVTM, ANQGSEA. Trimming cost V 8 bases and J 5 bases, with 21 bases left between them. CDR3 sequence: CSSTEWTAEETQYF. For the CDR3, the DNA is TGCAGCTCCACCGAGTGGACAGCGGAGGAGACCCAGTACTTC.

This sequence joins TRBV4-1 and TRBJ2-1; 15 bases are a match to TRBD2. Germline V CDR1 and CDR2: MGHRA, YSYEKL. The CDR3 length is 17 residues. V lost 0 bases, J lost 7 bases, and 4 bases stayed unmatched. The CDR3, as DNA: TGCGCCAGCAGCCAAGAGGGACTAGCGGGAGGCGAAAATGAGCAGTTCTTC. Its translation: CASSQEGLAGGENEQFF.

The chain joins TRBV27 to TRBJ2-7; D is unclear. With the DNA end fitting TRBJ2-1 better, the J assignment may be wrong. From germline, CDR1 is MNHEY and CDR2 SMNVEV (reference sequence). The CDR3 consists of 14 residues. CDR3 DNA sequence: TGTGCCAGCAGTTTGGCGAAGCTGGGGAATGAGCAGTTCTTC. Translated: CASSLAKLGNEQFF.

The chain couples TRBV10-3 to TRBJ2-1, with a weak D call TRBD2 (5 bases). Germline lookup yields CDR1 ENHRY and CDR2 SYGVKD. The CDR3 length is 13 residues. V lost 9 bases to trimming and J lost 6 bases, with 15 bases between them. Here the CDR3 reads CAMTKEESNEQFF. The CDR3 nucleotides are TGTGCCATGACTAAAGAGGAGAGCAATGAGCAGTTCTTC.

This chain joins TRBV11-2 and TRBJ1-5, with a tentative D call TRBD1 (6 bases). V lost 5 bases and J lost 0, with 17 bases in between. Germline V CDR1 and CDR2: SGHAT, FQNNGV. This CDR3 is built from 17 residues. CDR3 sequence (DNA): TGTGCCAGCAGCGAGAGAACAGGGCCCTATAGCAATCAGCCCCAGCATTTT. It yields the protein CASSERTGPYSNQPQHF.

The V gene is TRBV7-8, the J gene TRBJ1-5, with D unclear. This CDR3 spans 12 amino acids. The V and J ends lost 5 bases and 9 bases respectively, with 11 bases between them. The germline V gene has CDR1 SGHVS and CDR2 FQNEAQ. The CDR3 sequence is CASSAKPVPQHF. CDR3 coding DNA: TGTGCCAGCAGCGCAAAGCCCGTGCCCCAGCATTTT. The entire variable domain, with the rest obtained from reference TRBV7-8 and TRBJ1-5, is as follows: GAGVSQSPRYKVAKRGQDVALRCDPISGHVSLFWYQQALGQGPEFLTYFQNEAQLDKSGLPSDRFFAERPEGSVSTLKIQRTQQEDSAVYLCASSAKPVPQHFGDGTRLSIL.

The CDR3 bases are TGTGCCAGCACCAAAATTCTCACCGGGGAGCTGTTTTTT. This encodes CASTKILTGELFF. This chain uses TRBV6-6 with TRBJ2-2; D gene ambiguous. The CDR3 is made up of 13 amino acids. V lost 7 bases and J lost 4, with 10 bases in between. Germline V gene sequence: CDR1 MNHNY, CDR2 SVGAGI (reference sequence).

The chain combines TRBV7-9 with TRBJ2-1; D is possibly TRBD1 (5 bases). The CDR3 contains 15 residues. Germline V gives CDR1 SEHNR, CDR2 FQNEAQ (reference sequence). V was shortened by 4 bases and J by 3 bases, with 13 bases between the two germline ends. In DNA, the CDR3 is TGTGCCAGCAGCTCCAGGGAAATATTCTACAATGAGCAGTTCTTC. Its protein is CASSSREIFYNEQFF.

The J gene is TRBJ1-6, the V gene TRBV6-5, with D unresolved. V gave up 2 bases and J gave up 4 bases, with 21 bases separating them. CDR3 length equals 19 residues. Germline assignment: CDR1 MNHEY and CDR2 SVGAGI. In DNA form, the CDR3 reads TGTGCCAGCAGTTACCGCCCTGCGAACGCGGCTGCTTATAATTCACCCCTCCACTTT. Its protein product is CASSYRPANAAAYNSPLHF.

This chain links TRBV20-1 with TRBJ2-7; TRBD1 is a possible D gene (6 bases). Trimming left V 5 bases short and J 0 bases short, with 17 bases between. Germline CDR1 DFQATT, CDR2 SNEGSKA (reference sequence). The CDR3 contains 15 residues. As DNA, the CDR3 is TGCAGTGCTCCGAGAGTCGACAGGCCCTCCTACGAGCAGTACTTC. Translation: CSAPRVDRPSYEQYF.

The table lists this clonotype with a few counts. The chain employs TRBV29-1 and TRBJ2-5; D call uncertain. Germline-derived CDR1 and CDR2 are SQVTM and ANQGSEA. V lost 3 bases, J lost 3 bases, and 8 bases lay in between. The CDR3 spans 12 residues. As DNA, the CDR3 is TGCAGCGTTGAGGGCGATAAAGAGACCCAGTACTTC. It yields the protein CSVEGDKETQYF. Full variable domain (outside the CDR3, taken from reference TRBV29-1 and TRBJ2-5): SAVISQKPSRDICQRGTSLTIQCQVDSQVTMMFWYRQQPGQSLTLIATANQGSEATYESGFVIDKFPISRPNLTFSTLTVSNMSPEDSSIYLCSVEGDKETQYFGPGTRLLVL.

The genes are TRBV7-9 and TRBJ1-2; TRBD1 matches 10 bases. With 4 bases clipped from V and 4 bases from J, the junction kept 3 bases outside the gene matches. Germline V lookup: CDR1 SEHNR, CDR2 FQNEAQ (reference sequence). The length of the CDR3 is 14 residues. As DNA, the CDR3 is TGTGCCAGCAGCTCCGGGGACAGGGGCTATGGCTACACCTTC. Translating it yields CASSSGDRGYGYTF. Variable domain in full (rest from reference TRBV7-9 and TRBJ1-2): DTGVSQNPRHKITKRGQNVTFRCDPISEHNRLYWYRQTLGQGPEFLTYFQNEAQLEKSRLLSDRFSAERPKGSFSTLEIQRTEQGDSAMYLCASSSGDRGYGYTFGSGTRLTVV.

The rearrangement joins TRBV7-2 to TRBJ1-1; 11 bases align to TRBD1. Germline CDR1 reads SGHTA; CDR2 reads FQGNSA. This CDR3 spans 18 amino acids. V gave up 2 bases and J gave up 2 bases; unmatched junction bases: 10. Written as DNA, the CDR3 is TGTGCCAGCAGCTTAAAGGGGACAGGGGGGGTTGCAAACACTGAAGCTTTCTTT. It translates to CASSLKGTGGVANTEAFF.

The CDR3 sequence is CASSLLRGTFEKLFF. The DNA for the CDR3 is TGTGCCAGCAGTTTACTAAGGGGGACCTTTGAAAAACTGTTTTTT. The chain has TRBV12-3 or TRBV12-4 and TRBJ1-4; maybe TRBD1 (6 bases). The germline V and J ends were trimmed by 2 bases and 7 bases, with 14 bases remaining between them. This CDR3 is 15 amino acids long.

This clonotype turned up a few times. The chain has TRBV24-1 and TRBJ1-2, with TRBD1 matching 7 bases. This CDR3 has 12 residues. Trimming cost V 4 bases and J 7 bases; bases outside gene matches: 2. CDR1 KGHDR and CDR2 SFDVKD come from the germline V gene. CDR3 protein: CATSDDRAGYTF. The DNA of the CDR3 is TGTGCCACCAGTGACGACAGGGCTGGCTACACCTTC.

This clonotype was counted between two and nine times. The CDR3 nucleotides read TGTGCCACCAGCAGAAAGCGGGAGTCCTGGGAGACCCAGTACTTC. It translates to CATSRKRESWETQYF. The rearrangement uses TRBV15 and TRBJ2-5; 8 bases agree with TRBD2. J gave up 5 bases and V 2 bases, and 7 bases lay outside the gene matches. Germline V lookup: CDR1 LNHNV, CDR2 YYDKDF (reference sequence). The CDR3 runs to 15 residues.

This clonotype turned up a few times. The gene calls are TRBV4-3 and TRBJ1-1; no reliable D call. The CDR3 runs to 17 residues. The germline V and J ends were trimmed by 0 bases and 2 bases, with 16 bases remaining between them. Germline V lookup: CDR1 LGHNA, CDR2 YSLEER. The CDR3 reads CASSQDRMTPGNTEAFF. The CDR3 nucleotides are TGCGCCAGCAGCCAAGATCGTATGACTCCGGGAAACACTGAAGCTTTCTTT.

This clonotype turned up a few times. CDR3 nucleotides: TGTGCCAGCAGCTTCGCGACAGAAGAGACCCAGTACTTC. This codes for CASSFATEETQYF. The J gene is TRBJ2-5, the V gene TRBV7-2, with a possible D match to TRBD1 (5 bases). V was pared by 3 bases and J by 3 bases, with 8 bases between. This CDR3 is 13 amino acids long. Germline assignment: CDR1 SGHTA and CDR2 FQGNSA.

This clonotype was detected only a few times. The chain has TRBV27 and TRBJ2-5; 9 bases align to TRBD2. The closer fit of TRBJ2-7 to the DNA end suggests the J call may be wrong. Germline V gives CDR1 MNHEY, CDR2 SMNVEV (reference sequence). The CDR3 runs 16 residues. CDR3 nucleotides: TGTGCCAGCAGTTTTTCGATCGGGACTAGCTTCTACGAGCAGTACTTC. Encoded protein: CASSFSIGTSFYEQYF.

This clonotype was observed a handful of times. CDR3 DNA: TGCGCCAGCAGCCTCAATACCGCAGGCAATCAGCCCCAGCATTTT. Its protein is CASSLNTAGNQPQHF. The genes are TRBV4-3 and TRBJ1-5; D ambiguous. V lost 4 bases and J lost 2, with 12 bases in between. CDR3 length: 15 residues. Germline values: CDR1 LGHNA, CDR2 YSLEER.

Here the CDR3 reads CASSLGGLPDNEQFF. CDR3 in DNA: TGTGCCAGCAGCTTAGGAGGACTACCAGACAATGAGCAGTTCTTC. The chain couples TRBV7-9 to TRBJ2-1; D is possibly TRBD2 (6 bases). Per germline, CDR1 SEHNR and CDR2 FQNEAQ (reference sequence). Trimming cost V 1 base and J 5 bases, with 12 bases left between them. The CDR3 extends over 15 amino acids.

The V gene is TRBV27, the J gene TRBJ2-3, with D perhaps TRBD1 (6 bases). The germline V and J ends were trimmed by 5 bases and 0 bases, with 12 bases remaining between them. Germline assignment: CDR1 MNHEY and CDR2 SMNVEV (reference sequence). This CDR3 contains 15 residues. CDR3 sequence: CASSPTGFSTDTQYF. The CDR3 DNA reads TGTGCCAGCAGTCCTACAGGGTTCAGCACAGATACGCAGTATTTT.

The V gene is TRBV7-9, the J gene TRBJ1-1, with D hard to call. The CDR3 is 18 residues long. Trimming took off 4 bases at V and 0 bases at J, with 21 bases between the two ends. Germline loops: CDR1 SEHNR, CDR2 FQNEAQ (reference sequence). The CDR3 bases are TGTGCCAGCAGCTCCGTAGACCTTGGGAGTACCATGAACACTGAAGCTTTCTTT. This translates into CASSSVDLGSTMNTEAFF.

The chain couples TRBV28 to TRBJ2-7; TRBD2 is a possible D gene (5 bases). V dropped 3 bases and J dropped 0 bases, with 12 bases sitting between them. Germline V gives CDR1 MDHEN, CDR2 SYDVKM. The CDR3 has 15 residues. The DNA for the CDR3 is TGTGCCAGCAGTTTTATGCGGGCGAGCTCCTACGAGCAGTACTTC. It yields the protein CASSFMRASSYEQYF.